The 32 T cell receptor beta chains presented below share a single source sample, sequenced in a study of T cell repertoires in cytomegalovirus infection. These receptors' antigens are unknown. Via MiXCR, TCRdb re-called the reads, giving one row per CDR3 protein. The data hold roughly 920,000 distinct CDR3 sequences, with 31% observed a single time. This material consisted of cultured CD8+ T cells from PBMCs, taken from culture after CMV antigen stimulation. The receptors shown here come from a human donor in good health (CMV status not recorded). Some clones in this sample may be carry-over from other donors' samples.

This clonotype was counted only a few times. The genes are TRBV6-2 or TRBV6-3 and TRBJ2-7; TRBD1 is a possible D gene (6 bases). The V end was cut by 9 bases, the J end by 3 bases, with 18 bases between. The germline CDR1 and CDR2 sequences are MNHEY and SVGEGT. This CDR3 contains 14 residues. Written as DNA, the CDR3 is TGTGCCAGTATAACCGGGACAAGGGTCTACGAGCAGTACGTC. The encoded protein is CASITGTRVYEQYV.

V gene TRBV7-9 combines with J gene TRBJ2-3; 10 bases agree with TRBD2. The V segment lost 5 bases and the J segment 6 bases; nucleotides outside the gene matches: 8. Per germline, CDR1 SEHNR and CDR2 FQNEAQ (reference sequence). This CDR3 has 15 residues. Here the CDR3 reads CASSPPAGGRDTQYF. In nucleotides, the CDR3 is TGTGCCAGCAGCCCTCCAGCGGGGGGGAGGGATACGCAGTATTTT.

V is TRBV13 and J is TRBJ1-1; tentatively, D is TRBD1 (5 bases). The CDR3 has 14 residues. V lost 3 bases and J lost 1, with 9 bases in between. The germline CDR1 and CDR2 sequences are PRHDT and FYEKMQ (reference sequence). CDR3 in amino acids: CASSLGRPNTEAFF. CDR3 nucleotide sequence: TGTGCCAGCAGCTTGGGACGCCCGAACACTGAAGCTTTCTTT. Combining the CDR3 with reference TRBV13 and TRBJ1-1 gives the whole variable domain AAGVIQSPRHLIKEKRETATLKCYPIPRHDTVYWYQQGPGQDPQFLISFYEKMQSDKGSIPDRFSAQQFSDYHSELNMSSLELGDSALYFCASSLGRPNTEAFFGQGTRLTVV.

There are many counts of this clonotype. V gene TRBV12-3 or TRBV12-4 combines with J gene TRBJ2-5, with a weak D call TRBD2 (5 bases). Trimming cost V 1 base and J 7 bases, with 13 bases left between them. The CDR3 is 14 amino acids. CDR3 nucleotides: TGTGCCAGCAGTTTAGACGTCGGGATAGGGACCCAGTACTTC. Translated: CASSLDVGIGTQYF.

This clonotype was observed a handful of times. CDR3 loop: CASSQEPSGGAPETQYF. The CDR3 nucleotides are TGTGCCAGCAGCCAAGAGCCTAGCGGGGGGGCTCCAGAGACCCAGTACTTC. The V and J genes are TRBV4-2 and TRBJ2-5, with 12 bases aligning to TRBD2. Germline trimming cut 0 bases from V and 4 bases from J; bases unmatched to any gene: 6. There are 17 residues in the CDR3. From germline, CDR1 is LGHNA and CDR2 YNFKEQ.

This clonotype showed up just a few times. The V call is TRBV28, the J call TRBJ2-1; perhaps D is TRBD1 or TRBD2 (7 bases each). The CDR3 loop spans 13 amino acids. Trimming left V 8 bases short and J 4 bases short, with 12 bases between. Germline loops: CDR1 MDHEN, CDR2 SYDVKM. The CDR3 DNA reads as TGTGCCAGCCGACAGGGAGGGTACAATGAGCAGTTCTTC. The encoded protein is CASRQGGYNEQFF. The variable domain in full, with the rest retrieved from reference TRBV28 and TRBJ2-1, is DVKVTQSSRYLVKRTGEKVFLECVQDMDHENMFWYRQDPGLGLRLIYFSYDVKMKEKGDIPEGYSVSREKKERFSLILESASTNQTSMYLCASRQGGYNEQFFGPGTRLTVL.

V and J are TRBV7-3 and TRBJ2-2; tentative D call: TRBD2 (6 bases). Germline V lookup: CDR1 SGHTA, CDR2 FQGTGA. V dropped 7 bases and J dropped 4 bases, with 19 bases sitting between them. The CDR3 is 16 amino acids. CDR3 coding DNA: TGTGCCAGCACCTCGGAGGGGCAGCGCCTCACCGGGGAGCTGTTTTTT. It yields the protein CASTSEGQRLTGELFF.

This chain connects TRBV7-9 to TRBJ1-1; tentatively, D is TRBD1 (5 bases). This CDR3 has 15 residues. From germline, CDR1 is SEHNR and CDR2 FQNEAQ (reference sequence). Trimming removed 1 base at V and 4 bases at J, with 13 bases between. CDR3 sequence reads: CASSLGGVGVTEAFF. In DNA form, the CDR3 reads TGTGCCAGCAGCTTAGGGGGGGTTGGTGTCACTGAAGCTTTCTTT. The entire variable domain, with the rest obtained from reference TRBV7-9 and TRBJ1-1, is as follows: DTGVSQNPRHKITKRGQNVTFRCDPISEHNRLYWYRQTLGQGPEFLTYFQNEAQLEKSRLLSDRFSAERPKGSFSTLEIQRTEQGDSAMYLCASSLGGVGVTEAFFGQGTRLTVV.

Details on this clonotype: A read error may account for a junction end that differs from germline. The chain is built from TRBV4-1 and TRBJ2-5; 11 bases are shared with TRBD2. This CDR3 has 18 residues. Per the germline V gene, CDR1 is MGHRA and CDR2 is YSYEKL. CDR3 nucleotide sequence: TGCGCCCGCAGCCAAGATTTCGGACTAGCGGGCAGCCAAGAGACCCAGTACTTC. Its translation: CARSQDFGLAGSQETQYF.

This clonotype was seen many times. The rearrangement joins TRBV7-2 to TRBJ2-1; D remains ambiguous. The CDR3 covers 15 residues. The V gene's germline CDR1 is SGHTA and CDR2 FQGNSA. V was cut by 1 base and J by 2 bases, with 9 bases left in between. CDR3 sequence (DNA): TGTGCCAGCAGCTTAGTTCCAGGTCCCTACAATGAGCAGTTCTTC. Its protein product is CASSLVPGPYNEQFF.

The V and J genes are TRBV20-1 and TRBJ2-5; 8 positions agree with TRBD1. CDR1 and CDR2 from the germline V gene are DFQATT and SNEGSKA (reference sequence). The CDR3 consists of 18 residues. After removal of 4 bases from V and 5 bases from J, the junction contained 21 bases not matched to a gene. CDR3 bases: TGCAGTGCTATCAACGGCCAGAGGACAGGGCGGATTTGGGAGACCCAGTACTTC. Translated: CSAINGQRTGRIWETQYF.

In its sample, this clonotype was seen many times. The CDR3 spells CASSFLLGTSNTGELFF. The CDR3 region has the DNA TGTGCCAGCAGCTTTTTGCTCGGGACGTCGAACACCGGGGAGCTGTTTTTT. The chain links TRBV7-6 to TRBJ2-2, with D possibly called TRBD1 or TRBD2 (5 bases each). The CDR3 runs 17 residues. Trimming pared 3 bases from V and 0 bases from J, leaving 14 bases between. Germline loops: CDR1 SGHVS, CDR2 FNYEAQ.

The table lists this clonotype with a few counts. The V and J genes are TRBV7-8 and TRBJ2-4; tentative D call: TRBD1 (5 bases). The CDR3 consists of 16 residues. Germline CDR1 and CDR2: SGHVS and FQNEAQ. V lost 1 base and J lost 4, with 14 bases in between. The CDR3 coding sequence is TGTGCCAGCAGCTTAGTAACTCGGCAGGGAAAAAACATTCAGTACTTC. Its translation: CASSLVTRQGKNIQYF.

The chain employs TRBV20-1 and TRBJ1-1; D gene uncertain. Germline CDR1 is DFQATT and CDR2 is SNEGSKA (reference sequence). This CDR3 has 12 amino acids. V was clipped by 5 bases and J by 7 bases, with 14 bases between them. This chain's CDR3 is CSAPPGLDEAFF. Written as DNA, the CDR3 is TGCAGTGCTCCCCCGGGATTGGATGAAGCTTTCTTT.

V gene TRBV10-3 combines with J gene TRBJ1-2; 10 bases match TRBD1. CDR3 size: 15 residues. V lost 5 bases to trimming and J lost 3 bases; unmatched junction nucleotides: 6. Germline lookup yields CDR1 ENHRY and CDR2 SYGVKD. The CDR3 loop reads CAISSRDRGDYGYTF. In DNA, the CDR3 is TGTGCCATCAGTAGCCGGGACAGGGGAGACTATGGCTACACCTTC.

The chain couples TRBV7-6 to TRBJ2-7; D may be TRBD2 (5 bases). CDR1 and CDR2 from the germline V gene are SGHVS and FNYEAQ. CDR3 length equals 16 residues. V was trimmed by 0 bases and J by 3 bases, leaving 15 bases between them. The CDR3 nucleotides read TGTGCCAGCAGCTTAGCCCAACACGACTATATCTACGAGCAGTACTTC. This gives the protein CASSLAQHDYIYEQYF. The whole variable domain, remainder taken from reference TRBV7-6 and TRBJ2-7, is GAGVSQSPRYKVTKRGQDVALRCDPISGHVSLYWYRQALGQGPEFLTYFNYEAQQDKSGLPNDRFSAERPEGSISTLTIQRTEQRDSAMYRCASSLAQHDYIYEQYFGPGTRLTVT.

Remarks on this clonotype: The junction does not match germline at one end; this may be a read error. V usage is TRBV5-6 and J usage is TRBJ2-1, with D maybe TRBD1 (5 bases). Germline CDR1 is SGHDT and CDR2 is YYEEEE. This CDR3 spans 17 amino acids. The CDR3 reads CANSSLKRTTRSSEQFF. The CDR3 DNA is TGTGCCAACAGCTCCCTTAAGAGGACAACAAGGTCTAGTGAGCAGTTCTTC.

The gene calls are TRBV19 and TRBJ1-5; no definite D call. V lost 3 bases to trimming and J lost 3 bases, with 9 bases between them. The CDR3 has 14 residues. The germline V gene has CDR1 LNHDA and CDR2 SQIVND (reference sequence). CDR3 protein: CASSIIGVNQPQHF. The CDR3 coding sequence is TGTGCCAGTAGTATTATCGGGGTCAATCAGCCCCAGCATTTT.

This chain uses TRBV12-3 or TRBV12-4 with TRBJ2-1; 8 bases map to TRBD2. This CDR3 comprises 16 residues. After removal of 3 bases from V and 0 bases from J, the junction contained 4 bases not matched to a gene. CDR3 in DNA: TGTGCCAGCAGTTTGTTAGCGGGGCCCTCCTACAATGAGCAGTTCTTC. Encoded protein: CASSLLAGPSYNEQFF.

This clonotype has only a few counts. The chain carries TRBV27 and TRBJ2-6, with D hard to call. CDR1 is MNHEY and CDR2 is SMNVEV in the germline V gene (reference sequence). V was shortened by 4 bases and J by 0 bases, with 13 bases between the two germline ends. The CDR3 extends over 17 amino acids. The CDR3 region is CASSWLGSSSGANVLTF. DNA of the CDR3: TGTGCCAGCAGTTGGCTGGGCAGCTCCTCTGGGGCCAACGTCCTGACTTTC.

This clonotype was recorded at least ten times. At one of its ends the junction is not consistent with the germline gene, which may arise from a read error. The CDR3 DNA sequence: TGTGCTAGCAGCTTAAGGGATACGCAGTATTTT. This translates into CASSLRDTQYF. J is TRBJ2-3 and V is TRBV12-3 or TRBV12-4, with unresolved D. The CDR3 runs 11 residues.

The rearrangement joins TRBV5-4 to TRBJ1-1; D ambiguous. V was trimmed by 6 bases and J by 2 bases, leaving 11 bases between them. The CDR3 is 13 amino acids. Germline loops: CDR1 SGHNT, CDR2 YYREEE (reference sequence). Here the CDR3 DNA reads TGTGCCAGCACCCTTAACAGAAACACTGAAGCTTTCTTT. It specifies CASTLNRNTEAFF. Combining the CDR3 with reference TRBV5-4 and TRBJ1-1 gives the whole variable domain ETGVTQSPTHLIKTRGQQVTLRCSSQSGHNTVSWYQQALGQGPQFIFQYYREEENGRGNFPPRFSGLQFPNYSSELNVNALELDDSALYLCASTLNRNTEAFFGQGTRLTVV.

This clonotype has just a few counts. This chain joins TRBV11-2 and TRBJ2-1, with TRBD2 matching 11 bases. Germline loops: CDR1 SGHAT, CDR2 FQNNGV. V dropped 1 base and J dropped 4; count of bases not matched to a gene: 3. The CDR3 runs to 16 residues. CDR3 region: CASSLGPSGGYNEQFF. DNA for the CDR3: TGTGCCAGCAGCTTAGGTCCTAGCGGGGGGTACAATGAGCAGTTCTTC.

Worth noting for this clonotype: This clone may be a read error of a much larger clone one base away. The J gene is TRBJ2-1, the V gene TRBV7-6, with D perhaps matching TRBD2 (6 bases). This CDR3 contains 16 residues. The germline CDR1 and CDR2 sequences are SGHVS and FNYEAQ. CDR3 region: CASGLELRDSNNEQFF. CDR3 nucleotide sequence: TGTGCCAGCGGCTTAGAACTCCGGGACTCCAACAATGAGCAGTTCTTC.

The chain joins TRBV14 to TRBJ1-1; 9 bases are a match to TRBD1. Per the germline V gene, CDR1 is SGHDN and CDR2 is FVKESK. V was pared by 1 base and J by 12 bases, with 18 bases of the junction left unmatched. There are 17 residues in the CDR3. The CDR3, as DNA: TGTGCCAGCAGCCAAGTTCCGGGACAGGGTACCATTAGGAGTACTTTCTTT. Protein sequence: CASSQVPGQGTIRSTFF.

The chain combines TRBV2 with TRBJ2-3; 7 positions match TRBD1. V gave up 8 bases and J gave up 1 base; unmatched junction bases: 12. Germline V gives CDR1 SNHLY, CDR2 FYNNEI. The CDR3 sequence is 16 residues long. The CDR3 spells CASGVPIGQGTDTQYF. CDR3 nucleotides: TGTGCCAGCGGTGTACCCATAGGACAGGGCACAGATACGCAGTATTTT.

This clonotype has ten or more counts. This chain links TRBV12-3 or TRBV12-4 with TRBJ2-1; D gene ambiguous. Trimming removed 3 bases from V and 6 bases from J, with 6 bases in between. The CDR3 extends over 12 amino acids. The CDR3 loop is CASSLSVNEQFF. The CDR3 DNA is TGTGCCAGCAGTTTGTCGGTCAATGAGCAGTTCTTC.

This clonotype was recorded a few times. The chain employs TRBV12-3 or TRBV12-4 and TRBJ1-2; 9 nucleotides align to TRBD1. The ends lost 6 bases at V and 8 bases at J; junction bases unmatched: 10. The CDR3 covers 14 residues. The CDR3 bases are TGTGCCAGCAGACCGGGACAGGGTGTTTTCGGCTACACCTTC. Its protein product is CASRPGQGVFGYTF.

This clonotype was seen more than once but under ten times. V and J are TRBV12-3 or TRBV12-4 and TRBJ2-1; D is unclear. This CDR3 is 13 amino acids long. Trimming took 7 bases from V and 4 from J, leaving 11 bases between them. The CDR3: CASTRANYNEQFF. The CDR3 DNA follows: TGTGCCAGCACTAGGGCTAATTACAATGAGCAGTTCTTC.

This clonotype was seen only a few times. The genes are TRBV12-3 or TRBV12-4 and TRBJ2-2; D is unclear. V was trimmed by 1 base and J by 4 bases, leaving 7 bases between them. This CDR3 is 14 amino acids long. The CDR3 DNA is TGTGCCAGCAGTTTAGTGGCGGTCACCGGGGAGCTGTTTTTT. Translating gives CASSLVAVTGELFF.

The rearrangement links TRBV14 to TRBJ2-7, with TRBD1 matching 11 bases. J lost 0 bases, V lost 1 base, and 14 bases had no gene match. The CDR3 covers 20 residues. Per germline, CDR1 SGHDN and CDR2 FVKESK. DNA for the CDR3: TGTGCCAGCAGCCAAGGTCGCCCGGGACAGGGGGGTTCCTCCTCCTACGAGCAGTACTTC. Amino acids: CASSQGRPGQGGSSSYEQYF.

This clonotype was seen once. The chain uses TRBV4-1 and TRBJ2-7; D remains unclear. Germline V gene lookup returns CDR1 MGHRA and CDR2 YSYEKL. The CDR3 contains 14 residues. Trimming left V 7 bases short and J 0 bases short, with 13 bases between. The CDR3 coding sequence is TGCGCCAGCACCAACAACACAAGCTCCTACGAGCAGTACTTC. Translation: CASTNNTSSYEQYF.